A single T cell receptor beta chain is shown here with its context. Its target is unknown. These data are taken from a study of T-cell memory formation after mild COVID-19. Study information: TCR clusters were mostly confined to one donor each. Findings and limits, study-wide: Among CD4+ contracting clones, most were CM and EM, and CD8+ ones EMRA.

MiXCR was run by TCRdb on the 5' RACE reads, yielding one entry per CDR3 protein. The sample has under 400,000 distinct CDR3 sequences; around 27% are singletons. The sample consisted of PBMCs or a T cell subset sorted from them (not recorded which). The receptor was isolated from an adult woman who had mild COVID-19 (a few samples of this study predate the infection). Cell type and time point are not known.

CDR3 in amino acids: CSGLANNEQFF. CDR3 nucleotide sequence: TGCAGCGGCCTCGCGAACAATGAGCAGTTCTTC. This sequence joins TRBV29-1 and TRBJ2-1; D not resolved. This CDR3 region has 11 residues. V was shortened by 7 bases and J by 5 bases, with 9 bases between the two germline ends. In germline, CDR1 is SQVTM, CDR2 ANQGSEA.